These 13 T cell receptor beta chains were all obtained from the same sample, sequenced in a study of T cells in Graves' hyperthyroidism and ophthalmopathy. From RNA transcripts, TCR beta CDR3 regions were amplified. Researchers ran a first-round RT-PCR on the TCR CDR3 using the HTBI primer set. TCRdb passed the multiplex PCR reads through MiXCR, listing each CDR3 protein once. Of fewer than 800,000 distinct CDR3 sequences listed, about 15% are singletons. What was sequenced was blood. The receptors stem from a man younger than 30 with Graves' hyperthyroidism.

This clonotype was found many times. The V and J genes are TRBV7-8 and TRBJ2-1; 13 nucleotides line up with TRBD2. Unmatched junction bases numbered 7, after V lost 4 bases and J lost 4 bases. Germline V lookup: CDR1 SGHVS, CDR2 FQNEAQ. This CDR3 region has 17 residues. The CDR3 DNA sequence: TGTGCCAGCAGCTGGACTAGCGGGAGTGTCGAATACAATGAGCAGTTCTTC. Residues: CASSWTSGSVEYNEQFF.

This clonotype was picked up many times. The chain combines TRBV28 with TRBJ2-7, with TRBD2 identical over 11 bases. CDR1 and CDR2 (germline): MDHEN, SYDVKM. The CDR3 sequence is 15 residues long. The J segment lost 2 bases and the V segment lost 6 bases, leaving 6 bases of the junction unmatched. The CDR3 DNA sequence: TGTGCCAGCAGGCCCCCGGGACTAGCGGCCTACGAGCAGTACTTC. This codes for CASRPPGLAAYEQYF.

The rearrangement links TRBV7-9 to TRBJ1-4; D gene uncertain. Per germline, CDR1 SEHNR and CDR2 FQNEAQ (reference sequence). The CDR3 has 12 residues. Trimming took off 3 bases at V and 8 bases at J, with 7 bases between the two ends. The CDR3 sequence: CASSLSTEKLFF. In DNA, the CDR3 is TGTGCCAGCAGCTTGTCCACAGAAAAACTGTTTTTT.

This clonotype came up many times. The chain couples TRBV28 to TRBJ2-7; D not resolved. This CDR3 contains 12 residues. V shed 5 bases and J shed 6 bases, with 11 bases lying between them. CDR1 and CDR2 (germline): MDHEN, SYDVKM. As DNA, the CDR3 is TGTGCCAGCAGTAGGGTGTTATCCGAGCAGTACTTC. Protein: CASSRVLSEQYF. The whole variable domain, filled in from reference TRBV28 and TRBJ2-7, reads DVKVTQSSRYLVKRTGEKVFLECVQDMDHENMFWYRQDPGLGLRLIYFSYDVKMKEKGDIPEGYSVSREKKERFSLILESASTNQTSMYLCASSRVLSEQYFGPGTRLTVT.

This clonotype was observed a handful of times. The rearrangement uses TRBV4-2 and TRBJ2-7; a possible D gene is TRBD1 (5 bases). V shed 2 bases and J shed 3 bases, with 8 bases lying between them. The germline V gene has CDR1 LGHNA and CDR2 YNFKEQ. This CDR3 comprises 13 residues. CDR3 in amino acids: CASSQSQGYEQYF. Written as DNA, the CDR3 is TGTGCCAGCAGCCAATCGCAGGGCTACGAGCAGTACTTC.

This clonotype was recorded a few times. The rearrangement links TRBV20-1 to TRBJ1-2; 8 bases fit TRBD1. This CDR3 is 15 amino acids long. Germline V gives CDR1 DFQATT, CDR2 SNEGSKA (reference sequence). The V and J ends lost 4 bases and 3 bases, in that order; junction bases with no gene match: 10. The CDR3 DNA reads TGCAGTGCTATAGACAGGGGAGGGTTCGACTATGGCTACACCTTC. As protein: CSAIDRGGFDYGYTF.

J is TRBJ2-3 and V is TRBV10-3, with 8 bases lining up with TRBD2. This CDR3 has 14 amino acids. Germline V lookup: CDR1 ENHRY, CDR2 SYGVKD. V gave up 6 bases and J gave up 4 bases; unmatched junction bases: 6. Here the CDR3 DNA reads TGTGCCATCAGCACGGGACTAGGCCCAGATACGCAGTATTTT. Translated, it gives CAISTGLGPDTQYF.

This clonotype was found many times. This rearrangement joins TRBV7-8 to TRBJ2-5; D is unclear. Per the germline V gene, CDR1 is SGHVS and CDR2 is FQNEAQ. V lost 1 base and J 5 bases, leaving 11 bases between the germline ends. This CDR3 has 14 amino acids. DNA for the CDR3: TGTGCCAGCAGCTTAGGGCCCCTGGGGGAGACCCAGTACTTC. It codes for CASSLGPLGETQYF. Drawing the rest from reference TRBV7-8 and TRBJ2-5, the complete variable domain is GAGVSQSPRYKVAKRGQDVALRCDPISGHVSLFWYQQALGQGPEFLTYFQNEAQLDKSGLPSDRFFAERPEGSVSTLKIQRTQQEDSAVYLCASSLGPLGETQYFGPGTRLLVL.

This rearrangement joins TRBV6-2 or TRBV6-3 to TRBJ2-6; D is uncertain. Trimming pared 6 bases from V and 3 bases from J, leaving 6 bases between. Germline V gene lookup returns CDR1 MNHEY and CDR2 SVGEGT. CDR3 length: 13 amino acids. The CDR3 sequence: CASRSIGANVLTF. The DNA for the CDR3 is TGTGCCAGCAGAAGCATTGGGGCCAACGTCCTGACTTTC.

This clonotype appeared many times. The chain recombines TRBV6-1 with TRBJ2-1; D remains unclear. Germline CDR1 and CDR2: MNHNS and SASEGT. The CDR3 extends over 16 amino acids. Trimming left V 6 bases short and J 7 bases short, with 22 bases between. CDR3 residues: CASRVSRNRAGNEQFF. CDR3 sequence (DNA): TGTGCCAGCAGGGTATCTAGAAATCGGGCAGGTAATGAGCAGTTCTTC.

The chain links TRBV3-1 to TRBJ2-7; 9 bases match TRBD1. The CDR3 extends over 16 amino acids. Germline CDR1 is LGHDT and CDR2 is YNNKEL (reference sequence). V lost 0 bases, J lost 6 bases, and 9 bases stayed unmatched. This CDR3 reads CASSQDSGTGLGEQYF. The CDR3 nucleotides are TGTGCCAGCAGCCAAGATTCAGGGACAGGGTTAGGCGAGCAGTACTTC.

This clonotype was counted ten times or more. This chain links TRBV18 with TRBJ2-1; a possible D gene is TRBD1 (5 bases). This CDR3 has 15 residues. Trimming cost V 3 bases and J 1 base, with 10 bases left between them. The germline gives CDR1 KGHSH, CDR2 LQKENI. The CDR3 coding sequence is TGTGCCAGCTCACCCCCGGACAAATCCTACAATGAGCAGTTCTTC. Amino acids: CASSPPDKSYNEQFF.

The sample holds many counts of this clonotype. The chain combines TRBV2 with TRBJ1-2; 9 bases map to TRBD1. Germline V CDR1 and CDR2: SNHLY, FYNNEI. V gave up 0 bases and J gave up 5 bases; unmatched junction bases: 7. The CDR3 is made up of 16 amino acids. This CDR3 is CASSEAWTGAVYGYTF. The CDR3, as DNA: TGTGCCAGCAGTGAAGCCTGGACAGGGGCGGTGTATGGCTACACCTTC.